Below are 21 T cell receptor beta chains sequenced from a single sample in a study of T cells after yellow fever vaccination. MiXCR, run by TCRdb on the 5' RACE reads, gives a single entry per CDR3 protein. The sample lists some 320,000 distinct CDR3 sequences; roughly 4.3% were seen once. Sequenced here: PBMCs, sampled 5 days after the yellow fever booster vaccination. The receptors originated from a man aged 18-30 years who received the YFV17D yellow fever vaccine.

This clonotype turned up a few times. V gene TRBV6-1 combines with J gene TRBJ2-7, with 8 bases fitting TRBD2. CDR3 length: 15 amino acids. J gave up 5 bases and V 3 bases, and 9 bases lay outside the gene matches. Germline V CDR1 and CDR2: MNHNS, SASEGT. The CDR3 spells CASSDTGLGSHEQYF. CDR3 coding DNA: TGTGCCAGCAGTGATACGGGACTAGGGTCTCACGAGCAGTACTTC.

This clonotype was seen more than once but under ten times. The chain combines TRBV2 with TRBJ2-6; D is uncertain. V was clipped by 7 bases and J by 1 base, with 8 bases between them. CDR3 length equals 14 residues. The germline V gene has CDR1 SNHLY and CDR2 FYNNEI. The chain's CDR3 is CASTQESGANVLTF. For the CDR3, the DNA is TGTGCCAGCACGCAGGAGTCTGGGGCCAACGTCCTGACTTTC.

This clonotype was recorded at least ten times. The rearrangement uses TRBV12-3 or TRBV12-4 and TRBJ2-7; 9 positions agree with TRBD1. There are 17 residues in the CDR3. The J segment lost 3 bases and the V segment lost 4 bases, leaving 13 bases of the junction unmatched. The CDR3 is CASSYRNPGQGLYEQYF. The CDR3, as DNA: TGTGCCAGCAGTTACAGAAATCCGGGACAGGGTCTCTACGAGCAGTACTTC.

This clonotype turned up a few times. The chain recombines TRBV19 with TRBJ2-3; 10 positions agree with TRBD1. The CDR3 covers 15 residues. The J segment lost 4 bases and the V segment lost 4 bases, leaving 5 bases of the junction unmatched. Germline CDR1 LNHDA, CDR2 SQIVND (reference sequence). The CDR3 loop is CASSTDRGLADTQYF. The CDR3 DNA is TGTGCCAGTAGTACCGACAGGGGGCTTGCAGATACGCAGTATTTT.

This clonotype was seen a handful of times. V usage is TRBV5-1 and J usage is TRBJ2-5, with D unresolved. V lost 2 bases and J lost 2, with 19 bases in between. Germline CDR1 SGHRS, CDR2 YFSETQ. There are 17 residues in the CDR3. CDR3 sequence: CASSLQLPWMGQETQYF. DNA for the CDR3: TGCGCCAGCAGCTTACAGTTACCCTGGATGGGGCAAGAGACCCAGTACTTC.

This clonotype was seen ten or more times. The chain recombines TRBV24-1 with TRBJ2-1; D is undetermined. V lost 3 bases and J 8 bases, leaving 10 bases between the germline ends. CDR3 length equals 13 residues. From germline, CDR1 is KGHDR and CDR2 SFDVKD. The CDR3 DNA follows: TGTGCCACCAGTGATCTCGGTGGGGATGAGCAGTTCTTC. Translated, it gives CATSDLGGDEQFF.

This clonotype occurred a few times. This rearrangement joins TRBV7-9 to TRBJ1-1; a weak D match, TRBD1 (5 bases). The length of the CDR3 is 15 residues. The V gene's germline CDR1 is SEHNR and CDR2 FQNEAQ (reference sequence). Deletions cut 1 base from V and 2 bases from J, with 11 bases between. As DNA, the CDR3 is TGTGCCAGCAGCTTAGGTCTAGGGGTCAACACTGAAGCTTTCTTT. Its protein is CASSLGLGVNTEAFF.

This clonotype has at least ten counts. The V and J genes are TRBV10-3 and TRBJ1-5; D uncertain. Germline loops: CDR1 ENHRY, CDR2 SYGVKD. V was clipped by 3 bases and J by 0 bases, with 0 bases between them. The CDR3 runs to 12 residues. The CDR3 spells CAISDSNQPQHF. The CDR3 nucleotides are TGTGCCATCAGTGATAGCAATCAGCCCCAGCATTTT.

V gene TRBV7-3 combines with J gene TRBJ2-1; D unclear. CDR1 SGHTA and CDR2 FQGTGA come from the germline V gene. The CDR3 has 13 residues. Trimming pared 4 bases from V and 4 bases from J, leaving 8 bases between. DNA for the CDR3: TGTGCCAGCAGCTACCTTGGGTACAATGAGCAGTTCTTC. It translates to CASSYLGYNEQFF.

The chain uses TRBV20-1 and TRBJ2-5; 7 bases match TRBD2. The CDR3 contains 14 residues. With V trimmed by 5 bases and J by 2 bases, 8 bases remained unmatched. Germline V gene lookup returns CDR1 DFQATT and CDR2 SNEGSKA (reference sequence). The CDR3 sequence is CSAGPQRGQETQYF. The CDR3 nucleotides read TGCAGTGCTGGACCACAGCGGGGACAAGAGACCCAGTACTTC.

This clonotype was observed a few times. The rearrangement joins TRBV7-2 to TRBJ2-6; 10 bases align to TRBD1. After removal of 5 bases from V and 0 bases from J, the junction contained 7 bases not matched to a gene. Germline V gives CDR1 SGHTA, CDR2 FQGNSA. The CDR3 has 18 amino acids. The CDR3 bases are TGTGCCAGCAGCAAGTGGGGACAGGGGAGCTCTGGGGCCAACGTCCTGACTTTC. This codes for CASSKWGQGSSGANVLTF.

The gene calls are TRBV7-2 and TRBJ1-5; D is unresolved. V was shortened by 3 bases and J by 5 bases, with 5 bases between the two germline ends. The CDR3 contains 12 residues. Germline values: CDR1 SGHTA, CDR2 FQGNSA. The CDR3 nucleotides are TGTGCCAGCAGCTTCTATGATCAGCCCCAGCATTTT. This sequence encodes CASSFYDQPQHF.

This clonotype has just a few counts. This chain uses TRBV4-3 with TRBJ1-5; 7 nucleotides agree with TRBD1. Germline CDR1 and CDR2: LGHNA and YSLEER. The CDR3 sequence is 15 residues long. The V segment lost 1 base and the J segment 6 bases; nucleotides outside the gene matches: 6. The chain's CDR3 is CASSQVQGDAQPQHF. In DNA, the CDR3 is TGCGCCAGCAGCCAAGTCCAGGGGGATGCTCAGCCCCAGCATTTT.

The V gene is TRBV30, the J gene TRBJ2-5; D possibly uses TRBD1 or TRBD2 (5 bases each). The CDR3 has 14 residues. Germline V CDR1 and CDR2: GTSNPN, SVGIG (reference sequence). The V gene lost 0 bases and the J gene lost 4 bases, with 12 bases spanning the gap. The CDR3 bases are TGTGCCTGGAGTGTATGGGGCGGAGGAGAGACCCAGTACTTC. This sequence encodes CAWSVWGGGETQYF.

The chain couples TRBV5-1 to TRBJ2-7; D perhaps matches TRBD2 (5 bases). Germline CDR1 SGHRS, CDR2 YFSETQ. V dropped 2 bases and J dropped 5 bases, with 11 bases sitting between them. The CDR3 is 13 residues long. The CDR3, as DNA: TGCGCCAGCAGCTTAGAAGGGAGCGACGAGCAGTACGTC. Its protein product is CASSLEGSDEQYV.

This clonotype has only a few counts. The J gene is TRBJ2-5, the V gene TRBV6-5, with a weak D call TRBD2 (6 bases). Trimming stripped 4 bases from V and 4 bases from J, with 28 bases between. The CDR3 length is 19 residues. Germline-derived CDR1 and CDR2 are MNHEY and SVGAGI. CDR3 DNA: TGTGCCAGCAGTTCCTTGTCACGTGGGGGAGGAGGCCTAAGAGAGACCCAGTACTTC. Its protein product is CASSSLSRGGGGLRETQYF.

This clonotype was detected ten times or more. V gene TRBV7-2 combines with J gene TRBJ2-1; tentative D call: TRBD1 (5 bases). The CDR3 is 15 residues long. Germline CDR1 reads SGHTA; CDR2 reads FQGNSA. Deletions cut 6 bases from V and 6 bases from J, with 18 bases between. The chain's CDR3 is CASSPWGPAVNEQFF. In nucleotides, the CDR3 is TGTGCCAGCAGTCCCTGGGGCCCCGCGGTCAATGAGCAGTTCTTC. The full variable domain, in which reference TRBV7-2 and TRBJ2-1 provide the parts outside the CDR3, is GAGVSQSPSNKVTEKGKDVELRCDPISGHTALYWYRQSLGQGLEFLIYFQGNSAPDKSGLPSDRFSAERTGGSVSTLTIQRTQQEDSAVYLCASSPWGPAVNEQFFGPGTRLTVL.

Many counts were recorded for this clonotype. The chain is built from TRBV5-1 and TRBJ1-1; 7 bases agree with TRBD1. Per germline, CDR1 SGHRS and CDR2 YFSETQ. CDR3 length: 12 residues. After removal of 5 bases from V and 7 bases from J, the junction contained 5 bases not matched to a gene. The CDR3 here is CASSRAGGEAFF. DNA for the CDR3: TGCGCCAGCAGTCGGGCAGGGGGTGAAGCTTTCTTT.

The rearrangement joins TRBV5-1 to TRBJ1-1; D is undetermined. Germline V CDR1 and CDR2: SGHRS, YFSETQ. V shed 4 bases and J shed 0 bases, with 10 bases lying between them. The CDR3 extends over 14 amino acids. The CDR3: CASSPRRMNTEAFF. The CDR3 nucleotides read TGCGCCAGCAGCCCCAGGAGAATGAACACTGAAGCTTTCTTT.

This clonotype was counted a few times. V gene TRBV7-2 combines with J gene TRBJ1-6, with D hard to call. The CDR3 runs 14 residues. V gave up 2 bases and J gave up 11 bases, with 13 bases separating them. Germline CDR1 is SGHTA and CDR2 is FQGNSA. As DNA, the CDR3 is TGTGCCAGCAGCTTACGGCAGAAAACCCCACCCCTCCACTTT. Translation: CASSLRQKTPPLHF.

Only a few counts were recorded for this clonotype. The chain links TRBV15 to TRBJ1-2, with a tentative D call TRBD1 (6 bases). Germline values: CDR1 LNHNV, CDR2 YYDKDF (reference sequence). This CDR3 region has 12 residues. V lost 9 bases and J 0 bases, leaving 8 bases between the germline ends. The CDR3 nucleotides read TGTGCCACTCGACAGGCTAACTATGGCTACACCTTC. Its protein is CATRQANYGYTF.